This T cell receptor (beta chain) was identified in a study of T cells in Graves' hyperthyroidism and ophthalmopathy. Across the study: Peripheral blood collection took place at initial diagnosis, before any treatment.

Study-level results: The model forecast ophthalmopathy, anticipating it by a median around 6.4 months before onset.

Regions amplified from RNA transcripts were the TCR beta CDR3 regions. The primer set for the first-round RT-PCR of the TCR CDR3 was HTBI. Using its own MiXCR run on the multiplex PCR reads, TCRdb lists one record per CDR3 protein. The sample contains 140,000 or so distinct CDR3 sequences, approximately 20% of which appear only once. Patients were aged 18 to 65, had disease duration under 2 months, and had newly diagnosed hyperthyroidism. The sample, blood from the first hyperthyroidism diagnosis, precedes any ophthalmopathy symptoms. In regard to this clonotype: What it binds is not known. At one boundary the junction diverges from the germline segment, which might be a read error.

Germline V gene data show CDR1 as SGHRS and CDR2 as YFSETQ. The CDR3 covers 17 residues. The chain carries TRBV5-1 and TRBJ2-2, with 9 bases aligning to TRBD1. This sequence was found in a woman between 45 and 60 years old with Graves' hyperthyroidism that later progressed to Graves' ophthalmopathy. Sequencing used blood. The CDR3 reads CASSNTGGLVNTGELFF. Here the CDR3 DNA reads TGTGCCAGCAGCAATACAGGGGGCCTTGTGAACACCGGGGAGCTGTTTTTT.